The clone carrying this T cell receptor (beta chain) has at least ten counts. Its target is not known. The data derive from a study of CD8 T cells in ankylosing spondylitis. Study-level findings and limits: A TCR beta motif made of several highly homologous variants seemed typical of ankylosing spondylitis blood. From matched ankylosing spondylitis synovial fluid, disease-linked clones were reportedly recovered at significantly enriched levels.

The V end was cut by 4 bases, the J end by 6 bases, with 8 bases between. Germline V gene sequence: CDR1 SGHRS, CDR2 YFSETQ. CDR3 length: 12 amino acids. A quantitative 5'-RACE method, one with molecular barcodes, was used to make TCR beta libraries. TCRdb reprocessed the 5' RACE reads via MiXCR and lists one record per CDR3 protein. The data hold 270,000 or so distinct CDR3 sequences, with about 18% observed a single time. The rearrangement links TRBV5-1 to TRBJ2-1; D call uncertain. This sequence originates from a male donor with ankylosing spondylitis or in good health (not recorded which). The sequenced material came from blood, either unsorted or a sorted T cell fraction (not recorded which). The CDR3 DNA follows: TGCGCCAGCAGCCCCTGGGGCAATGAGCAGTTCTTC. It yields the protein CASSPWGNEQFF.